This passage covers 17 T cell receptor beta chains from one sample sequenced in a study of cytomegalovirus exposure and HLA in healthy donors. The study ran its PCR with 60 Vbeta and 13 Jbeta primers. Data came from immunoSEQ multiplex PCR; TCRdb stores just in-frame clones and leaves some out. The table records about 90,000 clones, roughly 80% of them present only once. The sequenced sample was PBMCs. The receptor source for this set is a man in his thirties or forties in good health and CMV-seronegative.

The rearrangement links TRBV9 to TRBJ2-1, with TRBD2 matching 7 bases. The CDR3 sequence is 16 residues long. Germline CDR1 is SGDLS and CDR2 is YYNGEE. J lost 4 bases, V lost 2 bases, and 9 bases had no gene match. CDR3 protein: CASSVSSGGTYNEQFF. The CDR3 DNA reads TGTGCCAGCAGCGTTTCCTCCGGGGGGACTTACAATGAGCAGTTCTTC.

The chain has TRBV25-1 and TRBJ2-5; D gene unclear. The J call may be in error: the DNA end matches TRBJ2-7 better. Per the germline V gene, CDR1 is MGHDK and CDR2 is SYGVNS. The CDR3 runs 11 residues. The CDR3 nucleotides are TGTGCCAGCTTCGATGGTTACGAGCAGTACTTC. Translation gives CASFDGYEQYF.

The rearrangement joins TRBV27 to TRBJ1-3, with 9 bases identical to TRBD1. The CDR3 has 20 amino acids. Germline V gene data show CDR1 as MNHEY and CDR2 as SMNVEV (reference sequence). V lost 4 bases to trimming and J lost 0 bases; unmatched junction nucleotides: 16. CDR3 bases: TGTGCCAGCAGTTCCTTTTACCCTGGGACAGGGTGGAACTCTGGAAACACCATATATTTT. Residues: CASSSFYPGTGWNSGNTIYF.

This clone was recorded a few times. The rearrangement uses TRBV25-1 and TRBJ2-2, with 11 nucleotides matching TRBD1. The CDR3 spans 16 residues. V lost 2 bases and J lost 6; bases outside the gene matches: 5. Germline CDR1 and CDR2: MGHDK and SYGVNS. The DNA for the CDR3 is TGTGCCAGCAGTGAACCTGGACAGGGGGCGGCCGGGGAGCTGTTTTTT. Translating gives CASSEPGQGAAGELFF.

The chain is built from TRBV11-2 and TRBJ2-5; 13 bases match TRBD2. V was pared by 1 base and J by 4 bases, with 0 bases of the junction left unmatched. The CDR3 spans 15 residues. Germline loops: CDR1 SGHAT, CDR2 FQNNGV. DNA for the CDR3: TGTGCCAGCAGCTTAGGGACTAGCGGGGGAGAGACCCAGTACTTC. This sequence encodes CASSLGTSGGETQYF. Combining the CDR3 with reference TRBV11-2 and TRBJ2-5 gives the whole variable domain EAGVAQSPRYKIIEKRQSVAFWCNPISGHATLYWYQQILGQGPKLLIQFQNNGVVDDSQLPKDRFSAERLKGVDSTLKIQPAKLEDSAVYLCASSLGTSGGETQYFGPGTRLLVL.

The chain links TRBV6-5 to TRBJ1-1; 7 bases map to TRBD1. Germline-derived CDR1 and CDR2 are MNHEY and SVGAGI. The CDR3 is 14 amino acids. V shed 5 bases, J shed 1 base, and the junction held 4 bases outside the gene matches. The chain's CDR3 is CASSGGQPNTEAFF. The CDR3 DNA reads TGTGCCAGCAGTGGGGGACAGCCGAACACTGAAGCTTTCTTT.

Of note for this clone: Compared with germline, one end of the junction differs, possibly owing to a read error. This chain links TRBV7-2 with TRBJ1-2; maybe TRBD1 (5 bases). The germline CDR1 and CDR2 sequences are SGHTA and FQGNSA. The CDR3 loop spans 12 amino acids. CDR3 residues: CASSLGLQGLAF. CDR3 coding DNA: TGTGCCAGCAGCTTGGGGTTGCAGGGCCTCGCCTTC.

The chain is built from TRBV6-6 and TRBJ1-6, with D tentatively TRBD1 (6 bases). The CDR3 contains 15 residues. V was shortened by 7 bases and J by 10 bases, with 20 bases between the two germline ends. In germline, CDR1 is MNHNY, CDR2 SVGAGI (reference sequence). The CDR3 coding sequence is TGTGCCAGCACCCGGGAGGGGGTAGGTCGATCACCCCTCCACTTT. This sequence encodes CASTREGVGRSPLHF.

V gene TRBV18 combines with J gene TRBJ1-4; D is undetermined. V gave up 4 bases and J gave up 8 bases, with 11 bases separating them. CDR1 is KGHSH, CDR2 LQKENI, per germline. This CDR3 region has 13 residues. The CDR3 loop is CASSLDPGEKLFF. CDR3 in DNA: TGTGCCAGCTCACTAGATCCGGGGGAAAAACTGTTTTTT.

The CDR3 coding sequence is TGTGCCAGCAGCCCGTCACCGGGACAGAAGTACCAAGAGACCCAGTACTTC. Translating gives CASSPSPGQKYQETQYF. J is TRBJ2-5 and V is TRBV14, with TRBD1 matching over 7 bases. Per germline, CDR1 SGHDN and CDR2 FVKESK. V dropped 4 bases and J dropped 0; count of bases not matched to a gene: 11. CDR3 length: 17 amino acids.

J is TRBJ1-1 and V is TRBV7-9; D is possibly TRBD1 (6 bases). CDR3 size: 16 residues. Germline V gives CDR1 SEHNR, CDR2 FQNEAQ (reference sequence). Trimming cost V 5 bases and J 2 bases, with 18 bases left between them. The CDR3 DNA is TGTGCCAGCAGCCCGGGGGGGGGACAAGAAAACACTGAAGCTTTCTTT. Protein: CASSPGGGQENTEAFF.

Comments on this clone: Its ends do not fully match the called genes, so a read error is possible. The chain uses TRBV7-7 and TRBJ1-4; 10 bases match TRBD1. The length of the CDR3 is 14 residues. Germline-derived CDR1 and CDR2 are SSHAT and FNYEAQ (reference sequence). As DNA, the CDR3 is TGTGCTAGCAGCAGAGGGACAGGGGATGAAAAACTGTTTTTT. Its protein product is CASSRGTGDEKLFF.

The chain combines TRBV5-1 with TRBJ2-1; TRBD1 is a possible D gene (7 bases). The CDR3 runs to 14 residues. V lost 2 bases and J 8 bases, leaving 14 bases between the germline ends. Germline V gene data show CDR1 as SGHRS and CDR2 as YFSETQ. CDR3 nucleotides: TGCGCCAGCAGCTTAGGGCAGGGGGGCTATGAGCAGTTCTTC. This gives the protein CASSLGQGGYEQFF.

This chain connects TRBV6-5 to TRBJ2-5, with D tentatively TRBD1 (6 bases). The DNA end favors TRBJ2-7, so the J call may be wrong. Germline V gene lookup returns CDR1 MNHEY and CDR2 SVGAGI. There are 13 residues in the CDR3. The CDR3 DNA reads TGTGCCAGCAAAGGACAGTCGCGCTACGAGCAGTACTTC. This translates into CASKGQSRYEQYF.

The genes are TRBV6-4 and TRBJ1-6, with D unresolved. The CDR3 is 16 amino acids. V was pared by 8 bases and J by 6 bases, with 20 bases between. Germline CDR1 and CDR2: MRHNA and SNTAGT. For the CDR3, the DNA is TGTGCCAGCTCGCTCGGGCCGGGAAGTGGTAATTCACCCCTCCACTTT. It yields the protein CASSLGPGSGNSPLHF.

The table lists this clone with a count of one. The chain is built from TRBV7-9 and TRBJ1-6; no definite D call. The CDR3 totals 17 residues. V gave up 0 bases and J gave up 0 bases, with 9 bases separating them. Germline V gene sequence: CDR1 SEHNR, CDR2 FQNEAQ (reference sequence). CDR3 amino acids: CASSLATGSSYNSPLHF. The CDR3 bases are TGTGCCAGCAGCTTAGCGACGGGAAGCTCCTATAATTCACCCCTCCACTTT.

This clone showed up just once. The chain recombines TRBV5-1 with TRBJ2-1; 11 nucleotides align to TRBD2. Losses at the gene ends were 4 bases for V and 3 bases for J; bases not matched to a gene: 3. The CDR3 is 15 amino acids. In germline, CDR1 is SGHRS, CDR2 YFSETQ. In DNA form, the CDR3 reads TGCGCCAGCAGCGTAACTAGCGGGAGCTACAATGAGCAGTTCTTC. Translation: CASSVTSGSYNEQFF. Full variable domain (outside the CDR3, taken from reference TRBV5-1 and TRBJ2-1): KAGVTQTPRYLIKTRGQQVTLSCSPISGHRSVSWYQQTPGQGLQFLFEYFSETQRNKGNFPGRFSGRQFSNSRSEMNVSTLELGDSALYLCASSVTSGSYNEQFFGPGTRLTVL.